A single sample is the source of the 21 T cell receptor beta chains below, sequenced in a study of PD-1 blockade in mismatch repair-deficient tumors. Some clones are missing from TCRdb's copy, which holds only in-frame ones; the method was immunoSEQ multiplex PCR. In the table there are thousands of clones, approximately 85% of which are singletons. The sequenced sample was PBMCs, obtained just under 47 weeks after starting pembrolizumab. These receptors all stem from an adult with mismatch repair-deficient cancer.

The CDR3 here is CAAAILAEAYEQYF. CDR3 in DNA: TGTGCGGCAGCTATACTAGCGGAGGCCTACGAGCAGTACTTC. The chain carries TRBV10-3 and TRBJ2-7; 8 bases map to TRBD2. This CDR3 is 14 amino acids long. The germline V gene encodes CDR1 ENHRY and CDR2 SYGVKD.

The chain carries TRBV29-1 and TRBJ1-4, with D unclear. V shed 6 bases and J shed 7 bases, with 12 bases lying between them. This CDR3 has 12 amino acids. Germline-derived CDR1 and CDR2 are SQVTM and ANQGSEA. The CDR3 region is CSVEGSGEKLFF. The CDR3 DNA follows: TGCAGCGTCGAGGGCAGTGGTGAAAAACTGTTTTTT.

The chain carries TRBV5-5 and TRBJ2-2; weak D call: TRBD2 (6 bases). From germline, CDR1 is SGHKS and CDR2 YYEKEE (reference sequence). CDR3 length: 14 residues. Trimming pared 4 bases from V and 6 bases from J, leaving 13 bases between. The CDR3 is CASSPDGGAGELFF. DNA of the CDR3: TGTGCCAGCAGCCCGGACGGAGGGGCCGGGGAGCTGTTTTTT.

The chain joins TRBV6-1 to TRBJ1-2; the D is unclear. This CDR3 contains 13 residues. The V end was cut by 6 bases, the J end by 4 bases, with 12 bases between. Germline CDR1 reads MNHNS; CDR2 reads SASEGT. The CDR3 DNA sequence: TGTGCCAGCAGCGACTCCGGGGTCTATGGCTACACCTTC. Translating gives CASSDSGVYGYTF.

This clone was seen a single time. The CDR3 nucleotides read TGTGCCAGCAGCTTCTCTCAACTAGCGGGAGAGTATGAGCAGTTCTTC. Its protein product is CASSFSQLAGEYEQFF. The chain recombines TRBV11-2 with TRBJ2-1; 11 bases agree with TRBD2. Germline assignment: CDR1 SGHAT and CDR2 FQNNGV. V dropped 3 bases and J dropped 8; count of bases not matched to a gene: 9. This CDR3 comprises 16 residues.

The chain couples TRBV5-4 to TRBJ2-3; 9 nucleotides align to TRBD2. Germline V CDR1 and CDR2: SGHNT, YYREEE (reference sequence). The trim removed 0 bases at V and 1 base at J, leaving 12 bases unmatched. The CDR3 spans 19 residues. This chain's CDR3 is CASSLGGGSGRRGTDTQYF. The CDR3 DNA reads TGTGCCAGCAGCTTGGGAGGGGGTAGCGGGAGACGAGGCACAGATACGCAGTATTTT.

CDR3 loop: CASSPRPRTSGNDEQFF. CDR3 coding DNA: TGTGCCAGCTCACCACGTCCCCGGACTAGCGGGAATGATGAGCAGTTCTTC. This chain uses TRBV18 with TRBJ2-1; 12 bases fit TRBD2. V lost 1 base, J lost 8 bases, and 9 bases stayed unmatched. From germline, CDR1 is KGHSH and CDR2 LQKENI. The CDR3 is 17 amino acids. Looking up the rest from reference TRBV18 and TRBJ2-1 gives the full variable domain: NAGVMQNPRHLVRRRGQEARLRCSPMKGHSHVYWYRQLPEEGLKFMVYLQKENIIDESGMPKERFSAEFPKEGPSILRIQQVVRGDSAAYFCASSPRPRTSGNDEQFFGPGTRLTVL.

A single count supports this clone. The genes are TRBV9 and TRBJ1-3; 8 positions agree with TRBD1. J gave up 0 bases and V 2 bases, and 4 bases lay outside the gene matches. The CDR3 runs to 16 residues. The germline V gene has CDR1 SGDLS and CDR2 YYNGEE. The CDR3 DNA reads TGTGCCAGCAGCGTGGGACAGGTGGGCTCTGGAAACACCATATATTTT. It translates to CASSVGQVGSGNTIYF.

The chain combines TRBV28 with TRBJ1-1; the D is unclear. This CDR3 region has 16 residues. Germline V gene data show CDR1 as MDHEN and CDR2 as SYDVKM. Trimming took off 3 bases at V and 0 bases at J, with 14 bases between the two ends. The CDR3 DNA reads TGTGCCAGCAGTTTGCCCATTTGGGCCATGAACACTGAAGCTTTCTTT. It is translated as CASSLPIWAMNTEAFF.

The V and J genes are TRBV5-1 and TRBJ2-1; 8 bases align to TRBD2. This CDR3 spans 16 amino acids. After removal of 2 bases from V and 4 bases from J, the junction contained 8 bases not matched to a gene. Germline-derived CDR1 and CDR2 are SGHRS and YFSETQ. The CDR3 coding sequence is TGCGCCAGCAGCTTCTGGAGCGGGAGTGATTACAATGAGCAGTTCTTC. It is translated as CASSFWSGSDYNEQFF. The variable domain in full, completed from reference TRBV5-1 and TRBJ2-1, reads KAGVTQTPRYLIKTRGQQVTLSCSPISGHRSVSWYQQTPGQGLQFLFEYFSETQRNKGNFPGRFSGRQFSNSRSEMNVSTLELGDSALYLCASSFWSGSDYNEQFFGPGTRLTVL.

V usage is TRBV27 and J usage is TRBJ1-2, with a possible D match to TRBD1 (5 bases). Germline CDR1 is MNHEY and CDR2 is SMNVEV (reference sequence). The V and J ends lost 2 bases and 3 bases respectively, with 19 bases between them. The CDR3 is made up of 17 amino acids. CDR3 loop: CASSLRPPGYLDYGYTF. The CDR3 DNA follows: TGTGCCAGCAGTTTAAGGCCCCCAGGGTATTTGGACTATGGCTACACCTTC.

J is TRBJ2-1 and V is TRBV28, with D perhaps matching TRBD1 (6 bases). This CDR3 has 15 residues. Germline assignment: CDR1 MDHEN and CDR2 SYDVKM. V dropped 6 bases and J dropped 5 bases, with 17 bases sitting between them. CDR3 coding DNA: TGTGCCAGCAGGAACGCCGGGACACTCAACAATGAGCAGTTCTTC. Translated: CASRNAGTLNNEQFF.

The chain combines TRBV11-3 with TRBJ1-5; possible D gene TRBD1, 5 bases. The CDR3 consists of 16 residues. The V gene lost 5 bases and the J gene lost 5 bases, with 19 bases spanning the gap. CDR1 SGHNT and CDR2 YENEEA come from the germline V gene. CDR3 DNA sequence: TGTGCCAGCAGCCCAAACTCGGCTGGGGCAGATCAGCCCCAGCATTTT. Encoded protein: CASSPNSAGADQPQHF.

This clone showed up just once. The gene calls are TRBV28 and TRBJ2-7, with D hard to call. V was trimmed by 7 bases and J by 3 bases, leaving 22 bases between them. The CDR3 has 16 residues. The germline V gene has CDR1 MDHEN and CDR2 SYDVKM. The CDR3 DNA reads TGTGCCAGCACCGATCCCAGCCCTCGTAACTACTACGAGCAGTACTTC. It codes for CASTDPSPRNYYEQYF.

The chain couples TRBV7-2 to TRBJ2-7; D perhaps matches TRBD1 (6 bases). Trimming pared 8 bases from V and 3 bases from J, leaving 11 bases between. Germline CDR1 and CDR2: SGHTA and FQGNSA. The CDR3 length is 12 residues. CDR3 in amino acids: CASGIQGYEQYF. As DNA, the CDR3 is TGTGCCAGCGGAATACAGGGCTACGAGCAGTACTTC.

The chain employs TRBV28 and TRBJ1-1; tentative D call: TRBD1 (6 bases). V shed 7 bases and J shed 6 bases, with 12 bases lying between them. The germline CDR1 and CDR2 sequences are MDHEN and SYDVKM. CDR3 size: 12 residues. This CDR3 reads CASKQGVPEAFF. The CDR3 nucleotides are TGTGCCAGCAAACAGGGAGTCCCTGAAGCTTTCTTT.

The chain links TRBV28 to TRBJ2-1; 9 positions match TRBD1. The trim removed 2 bases at V and 7 bases at J, leaving 6 bases unmatched. The CDR3 contains 15 residues. Germline lookup yields CDR1 MDHEN and CDR2 SYDVKM. Written as DNA, the CDR3 is TGTGCCAGCAGTTTACAGGGGACAGGGTGGAATGAGCAGTTCTTC. This encodes CASSLQGTGWNEQFF.

The sample holds one count of this clone. This chain joins TRBV4-1 and TRBJ1-4, with TRBD1 matching over 7 bases. Trimming cost V 1 base and J 5 bases; bases outside gene matches: 7. The CDR3 sequence is 16 residues long. Germline V gene sequence: CDR1 MGHRA, CDR2 YSYEKL. CDR3 in DNA: TGCGCCAGCAGCCAAGCCTTAGGGACAGTGAATGAAAAACTGTTTTTT. Amino acids: CASSQALGTVNEKLFF.

This clone appeared once. The rearrangement uses TRBV11-2 and TRBJ1-2, with D perhaps matching TRBD1 (6 bases). V was pared by 4 bases and J by 4 bases, with 19 bases between. There are 16 residues in the CDR3. Germline V gene sequence: CDR1 SGHAT, CDR2 FQNNGV. The CDR3 nucleotides are TGTGCCAGCAGCTCAAGATTGACAGGATCCTCCTATGGCTACACCTTC. Translated: CASSSRLTGSSYGYTF.

The chain is built from TRBV28 and TRBJ1-5; TRBD1 aligns across 10 bases. CDR3 length equals 14 residues. Germline V CDR1 and CDR2: MDHEN, SYDVKM. Losses at the gene ends were 6 bases for V and 5 bases for J; bases not matched to a gene: 4. CDR3 residues: CASSPTGGYQPQHF. For the CDR3, the DNA is TGTGCCAGCAGCCCGACAGGGGGCTATCAGCCCCAGCATTTT. The entire variable domain, with the rest obtained from reference TRBV28 and TRBJ1-5, is as follows: DVKVTQSSRYLVKRTGEKVFLECVQDMDHENMFWYRQDPGLGLRLIYFSYDVKMKEKGDIPEGYSVSREKKERFSLILESASTNQTSMYLCASSPTGGYQPQHFGDGTRLSIL.

The chain couples TRBV7-2 to TRBJ1-5, with 9 bases fitting TRBD1. The germline V gene encodes CDR1 SGHTA and CDR2 FQGNSA. CDR3 length: 16 residues. With 1 base clipped from V and 2 bases from J, the junction kept 3 bases outside the gene matches. The CDR3 here is CASSLGDRVGNQPQHF. The CDR3 DNA follows: TGTGCCAGCAGCTTAGGGGACAGGGTTGGCAATCAGCCCCAGCATTTT.